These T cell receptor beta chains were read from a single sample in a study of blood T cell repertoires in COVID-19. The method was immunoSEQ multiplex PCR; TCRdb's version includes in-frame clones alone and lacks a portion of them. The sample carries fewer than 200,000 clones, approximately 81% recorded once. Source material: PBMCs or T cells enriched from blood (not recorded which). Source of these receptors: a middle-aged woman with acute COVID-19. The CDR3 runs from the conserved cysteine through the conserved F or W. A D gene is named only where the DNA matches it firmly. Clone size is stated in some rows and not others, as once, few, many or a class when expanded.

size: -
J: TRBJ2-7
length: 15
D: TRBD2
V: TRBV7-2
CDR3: CASRSPSGRLDEQYF

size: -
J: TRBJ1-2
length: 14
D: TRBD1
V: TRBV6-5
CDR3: CASSYSNRGEGYTF

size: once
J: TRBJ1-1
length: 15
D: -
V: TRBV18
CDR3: CASSPFQVEGTEAFF

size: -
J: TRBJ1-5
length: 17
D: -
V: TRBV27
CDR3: CASSSREGLLWNQPQHF

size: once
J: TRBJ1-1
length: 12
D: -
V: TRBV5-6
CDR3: CASSLGLNEAFF

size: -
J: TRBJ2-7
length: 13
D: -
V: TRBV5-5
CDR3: CASAPQSGYEQYF

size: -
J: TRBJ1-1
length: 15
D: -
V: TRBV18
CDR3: CASSPTGRGNTEAFF

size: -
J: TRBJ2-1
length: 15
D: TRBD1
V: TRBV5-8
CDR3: CASSPGTGGVNEQFF

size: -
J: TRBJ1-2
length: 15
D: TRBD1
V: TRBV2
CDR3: CASSEAPGGLYGYTF

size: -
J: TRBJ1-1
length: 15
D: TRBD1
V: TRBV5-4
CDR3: CASSPWTGGNTEAFF

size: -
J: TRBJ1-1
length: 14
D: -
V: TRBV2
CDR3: CASSLTGQGTEAFF

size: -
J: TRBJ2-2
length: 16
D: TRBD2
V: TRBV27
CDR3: CASSRTSGRNTGELFF

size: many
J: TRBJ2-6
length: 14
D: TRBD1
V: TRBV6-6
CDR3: CATRDSSGANVLTF

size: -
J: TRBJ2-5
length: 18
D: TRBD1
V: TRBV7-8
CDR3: CASSFRAPYRGGGETQYF

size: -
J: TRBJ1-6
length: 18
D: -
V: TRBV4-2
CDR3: CASSHGMQGSSYNSPLHF

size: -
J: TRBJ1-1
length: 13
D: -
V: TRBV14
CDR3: CASTRQARTEAFF

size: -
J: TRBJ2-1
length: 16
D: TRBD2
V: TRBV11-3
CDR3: CASSLAGTSDYNEQFF

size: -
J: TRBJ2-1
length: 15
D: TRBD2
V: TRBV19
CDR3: CASSTLAGLGNEQFF

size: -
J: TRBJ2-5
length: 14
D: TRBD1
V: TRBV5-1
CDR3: CATSRGQAVETQYF

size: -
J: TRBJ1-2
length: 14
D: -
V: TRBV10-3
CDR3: CAISEGQLNYGYTF

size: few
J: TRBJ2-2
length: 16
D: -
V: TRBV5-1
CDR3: CASSFGSGTPTGELFF

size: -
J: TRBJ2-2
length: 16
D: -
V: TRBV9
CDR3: CASSPRLEGPTGELFF

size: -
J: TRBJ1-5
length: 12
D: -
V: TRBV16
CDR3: CASSRLGQPQHF

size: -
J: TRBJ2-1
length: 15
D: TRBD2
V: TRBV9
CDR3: CASSVANSGNNEQFF